One T cell receptor (beta chain) is described in this entry. During the collection period, no donor immune events like infections were recorded. This record comes from a study of identifying expanded T cells in peripheral blood. This CDR3 spans 14 amino acids. Trimming removed 6 bases at V and 2 bases at J, with 11 bases between. Germline CDR1 is SGDLS and CDR2 is YYNGEE. Libraries were prepared by immunoSEQ multiplex PCR; TCRdb keeps only in-frame clonotypes and omits some of them. The table includes about 58,000 clones, roughly 89% detected once. Material for sequencing was blood. This TCR was recovered from a person aged 18 to 75 in good health. The rearrangement uses TRBV9 and TRBJ2-2, with D possibly TRBD1 on 5 matching bases. CDR3 bases: TGTGCCAGCATGGGGCAGGCTAACACCGGGGAGCTGTTTTTT. Encoded protein: CASMGQANTGELFF.